What follows is one T cell receptor beta chain and its context. This CDR3 comprises 12 residues. Trimming stripped 1 base from V and 7 bases from J, with 7 bases between. This sample was included in a study of blood T cell repertoires in COVID-19. Generated by immunoSEQ multiplex PCR, the TCRdb table keeps only in-frame clones and is missing some. The repertoire holds about 210,000 clones, with 75% to 90% as singletons. The sequenced material came from peripheral blood. The V and J genes are TRBV12-3 or TRBV12-4 and TRBJ1-1, with a possible D match to TRBD1 (5 bases). This clonotype originated in a woman aged 40 to 50 with acute or convalescent COVID-19. The CDR3 bases are TGTGCCAGCAGTTTAGGAAGGGGTGAAGCTTTCTTT. It yields the protein CASSLGRGEAFF.